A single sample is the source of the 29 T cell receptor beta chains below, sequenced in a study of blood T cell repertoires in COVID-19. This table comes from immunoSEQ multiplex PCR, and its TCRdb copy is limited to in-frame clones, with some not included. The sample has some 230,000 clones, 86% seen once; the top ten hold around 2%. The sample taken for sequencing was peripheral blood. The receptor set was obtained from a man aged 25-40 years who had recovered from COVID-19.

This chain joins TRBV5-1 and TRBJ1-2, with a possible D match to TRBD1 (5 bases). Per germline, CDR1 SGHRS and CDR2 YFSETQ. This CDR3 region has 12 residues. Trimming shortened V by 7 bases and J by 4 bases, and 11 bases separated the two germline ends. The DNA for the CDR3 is TGCGCCAGCGCCCTCGACAGCTATGGCTACACCTTC. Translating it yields CASALDSYGYTF.

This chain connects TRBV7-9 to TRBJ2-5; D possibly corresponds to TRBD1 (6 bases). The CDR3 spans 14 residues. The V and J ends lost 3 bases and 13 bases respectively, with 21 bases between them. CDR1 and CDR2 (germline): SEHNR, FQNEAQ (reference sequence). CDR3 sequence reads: CASSFRTVRDTMYF. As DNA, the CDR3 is TGTGCCAGCAGCTTCAGAACGGTCCGGGACACAATGTACTTC.

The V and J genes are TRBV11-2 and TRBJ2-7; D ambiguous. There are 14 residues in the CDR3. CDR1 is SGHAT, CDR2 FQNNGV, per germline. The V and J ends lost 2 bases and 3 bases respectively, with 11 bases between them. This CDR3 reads CASSLRRENYEQYF. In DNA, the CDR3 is TGTGCCAGCAGCTTACGGAGAGAGAACTACGAGCAGTACTTC.

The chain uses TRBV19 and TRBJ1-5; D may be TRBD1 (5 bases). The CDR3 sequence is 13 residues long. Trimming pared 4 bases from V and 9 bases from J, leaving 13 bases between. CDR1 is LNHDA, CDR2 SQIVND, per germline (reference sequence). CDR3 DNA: TGTGCCAGTAGTAGGGGCAGTGTCAGGCCCCAGCATTTT. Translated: CASSRGSVRPQHF.

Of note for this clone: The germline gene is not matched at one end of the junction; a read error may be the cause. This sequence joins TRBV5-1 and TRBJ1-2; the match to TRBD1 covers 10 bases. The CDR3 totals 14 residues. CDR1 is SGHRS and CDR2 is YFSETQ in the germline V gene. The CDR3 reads CASTLGQGNYGYTF. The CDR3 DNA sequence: TGCGCCAGCACCTTGGGACAGGGGAACTATGGCTACACCTTC. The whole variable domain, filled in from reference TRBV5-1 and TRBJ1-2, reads KAGVTQTPRYLIKTRGQQVTLSCSPISGHRSVSWYQQTPGQGLQFLFEYFSETQRNKGNFPGRFSGRQFSNSRSEMNVSTLELGDSALYLCASTLGQGNYGYTFGSGTRLTVV.

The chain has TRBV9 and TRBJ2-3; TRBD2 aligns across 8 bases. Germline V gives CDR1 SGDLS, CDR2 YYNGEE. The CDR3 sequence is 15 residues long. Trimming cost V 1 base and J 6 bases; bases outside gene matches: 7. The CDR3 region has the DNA TGTGCCAGCAGCGTACAAGCGGGGGATTCCGATACGCAGTATTTT. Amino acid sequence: CASSVQAGDSDTQYF.

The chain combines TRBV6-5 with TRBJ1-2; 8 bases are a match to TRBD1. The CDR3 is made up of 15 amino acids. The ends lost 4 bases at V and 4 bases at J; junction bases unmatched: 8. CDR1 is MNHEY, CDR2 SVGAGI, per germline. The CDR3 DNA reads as TGTGCCAGCAGTTGGGACAGGTCCGGTAGCTATGGCTACACCTTC. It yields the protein CASSWDRSGSYGYTF.

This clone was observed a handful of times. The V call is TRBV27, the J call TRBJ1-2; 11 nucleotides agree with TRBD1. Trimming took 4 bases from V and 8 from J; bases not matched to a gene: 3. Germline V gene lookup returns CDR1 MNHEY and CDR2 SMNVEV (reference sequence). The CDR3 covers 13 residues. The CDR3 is CASSSGQGEGYTF. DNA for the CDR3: TGTGCCAGCAGTTCGGGACAGGGGGAGGGCTACACCTTC.

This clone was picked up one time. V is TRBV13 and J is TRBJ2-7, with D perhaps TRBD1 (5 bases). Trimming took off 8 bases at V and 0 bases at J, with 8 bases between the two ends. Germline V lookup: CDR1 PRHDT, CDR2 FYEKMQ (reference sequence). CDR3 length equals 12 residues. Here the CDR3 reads CASGAASYEQYF. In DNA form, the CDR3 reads TGTGCCAGCGGGGCAGCCTCCTACGAGCAGTACTTC.

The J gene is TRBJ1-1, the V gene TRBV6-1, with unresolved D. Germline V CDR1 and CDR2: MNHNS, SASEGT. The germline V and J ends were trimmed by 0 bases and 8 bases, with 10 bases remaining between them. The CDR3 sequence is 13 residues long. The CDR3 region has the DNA TGTGCCAGCAGTGAAGCGCGGGGAACCGAAGCTTTCTTT. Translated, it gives CASSEARGTEAFF.

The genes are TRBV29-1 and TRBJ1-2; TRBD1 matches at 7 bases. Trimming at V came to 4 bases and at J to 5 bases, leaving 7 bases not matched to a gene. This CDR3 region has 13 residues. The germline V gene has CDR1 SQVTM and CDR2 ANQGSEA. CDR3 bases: TGCAGCGTTGCCCTGGGACAGAATTATGGCTACACCTTC. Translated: CSVALGQNYGYTF.

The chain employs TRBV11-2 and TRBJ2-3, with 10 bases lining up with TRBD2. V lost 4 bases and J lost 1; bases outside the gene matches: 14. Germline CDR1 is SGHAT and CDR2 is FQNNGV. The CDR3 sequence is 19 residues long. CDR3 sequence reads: CASSSHTSGERIGTDTQYF. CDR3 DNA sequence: TGTGCCAGCAGCTCTCACACTAGCGGGGAACGTATAGGCACAGATACGCAGTATTTT.

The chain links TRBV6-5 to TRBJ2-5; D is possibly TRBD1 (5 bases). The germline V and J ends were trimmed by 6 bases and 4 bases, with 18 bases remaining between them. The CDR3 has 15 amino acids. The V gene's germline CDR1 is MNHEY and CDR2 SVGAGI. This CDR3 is CASRFRGALLETQYF. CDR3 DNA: TGTGCCAGCAGATTCCGTGGGGCCCTTTTAGAGACCCAGTACTTC.

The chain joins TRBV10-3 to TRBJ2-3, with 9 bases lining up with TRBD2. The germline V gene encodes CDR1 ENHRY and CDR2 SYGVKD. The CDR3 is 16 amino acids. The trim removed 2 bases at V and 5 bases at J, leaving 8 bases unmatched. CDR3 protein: CAISEELAGVGDTQYF. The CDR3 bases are TGTGCCATCAGTGAGGAGTTAGCGGGGGTCGGAGATACGCAGTATTTT.

For the CDR3, the DNA is TGTGCAAGTCGCTTAGCGGTGCCTAGCGGGAACTGCACAGATACGCAGTATTTT. Residues: CASRLAVPSGNCTDTQYF. The rearrangement joins TRBV12-2 to TRBJ2-3; the table assigns TRBD2, which was not confirmed against the DNA. TRBV12-2 represents a pseudogene. The CDR3 has 18 amino acids.

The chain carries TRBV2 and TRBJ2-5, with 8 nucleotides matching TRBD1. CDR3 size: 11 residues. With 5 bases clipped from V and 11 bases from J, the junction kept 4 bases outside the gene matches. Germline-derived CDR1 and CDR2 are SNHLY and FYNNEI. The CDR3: CASSRDRLQYF. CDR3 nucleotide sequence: TGTGCCAGCAGTCGGGACAGGTTGCAGTACTTC. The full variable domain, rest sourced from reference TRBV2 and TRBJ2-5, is EPEVTQTPSHQVTQMGQEVILRCVPISNHLYFYWYRQILGQKVEFLVSFYNNEISEKSEIFDDQFSVERPDGSNFTLKIRSTKLEDSAMYFCASSRDRLQYFGPGTRLLVL.

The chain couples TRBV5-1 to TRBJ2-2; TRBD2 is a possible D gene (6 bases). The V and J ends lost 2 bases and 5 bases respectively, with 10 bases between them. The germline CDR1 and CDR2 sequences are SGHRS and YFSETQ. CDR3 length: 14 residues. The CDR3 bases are TGCGCCAGCAGCTTTGGGGGGAGAACCGGGGAGCTGTTTTTT. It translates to CASSFGGRTGELFF.

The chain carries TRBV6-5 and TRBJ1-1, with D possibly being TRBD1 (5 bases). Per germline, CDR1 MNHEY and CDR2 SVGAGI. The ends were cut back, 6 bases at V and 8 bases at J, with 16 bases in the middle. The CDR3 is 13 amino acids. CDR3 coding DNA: TGTGCCAGCAGATGGGGGGTGATGAGGGAAGCTTTCTTT. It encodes CASRWGVMREAFF.

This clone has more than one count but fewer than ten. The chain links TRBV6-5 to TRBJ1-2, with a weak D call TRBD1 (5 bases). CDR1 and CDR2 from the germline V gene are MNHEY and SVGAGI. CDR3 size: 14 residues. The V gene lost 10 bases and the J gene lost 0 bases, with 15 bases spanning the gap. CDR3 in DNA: TGTGCCACCACGATGGGGCTTACTAACTATGGCTACACCTTC. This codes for CATTMGLTNYGYTF.

CDR3 sequence (DNA): TGTGCCAGTAGTATAGCCGCGGGGGGAACAGATACGCAGTATTTT. Protein sequence: CASSIAAGGTDTQYF. The chain employs TRBV19 and TRBJ2-3, with 8 bases lining up with TRBD2. This CDR3 spans 15 amino acids. Germline trimming cut 1 base from V and 3 bases from J; bases unmatched to any gene: 3. Germline V lookup: CDR1 LNHDA, CDR2 SQIVND (reference sequence).

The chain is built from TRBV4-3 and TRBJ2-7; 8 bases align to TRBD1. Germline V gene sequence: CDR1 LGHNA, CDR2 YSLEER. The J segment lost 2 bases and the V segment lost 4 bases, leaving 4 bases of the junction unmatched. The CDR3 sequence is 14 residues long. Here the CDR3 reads CASSPGQGTYEQYF. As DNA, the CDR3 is TGCGCCAGCAGCCCAGGACAGGGAACCTACGAGCAGTACTTC.

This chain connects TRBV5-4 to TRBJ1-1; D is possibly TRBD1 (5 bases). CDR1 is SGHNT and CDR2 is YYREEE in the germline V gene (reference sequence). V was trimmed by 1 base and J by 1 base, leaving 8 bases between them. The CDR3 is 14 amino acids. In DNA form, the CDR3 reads TGTGCCAGCAGCTTGAACCAGGGGAACACTGAAGCTTTCTTT. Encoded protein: CASSLNQGNTEAFF.

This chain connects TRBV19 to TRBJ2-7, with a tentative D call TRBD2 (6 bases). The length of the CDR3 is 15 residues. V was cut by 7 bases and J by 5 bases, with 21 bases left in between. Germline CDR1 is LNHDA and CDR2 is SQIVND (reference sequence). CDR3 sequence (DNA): TGTGCCAGTACTCCCTCGACTAGAGGCCGCCACGAGCAGTACTTC. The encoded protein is CASTPSTRGRHEQYF.

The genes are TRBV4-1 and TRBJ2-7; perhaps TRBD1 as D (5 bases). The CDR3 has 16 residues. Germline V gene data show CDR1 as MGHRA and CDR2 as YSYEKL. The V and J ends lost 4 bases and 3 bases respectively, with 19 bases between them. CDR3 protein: CASSLSYGRAGYEQYF. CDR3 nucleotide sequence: TGCGCCAGCAGCCTATCGTATGGCAGGGCAGGCTACGAGCAGTACTTC.

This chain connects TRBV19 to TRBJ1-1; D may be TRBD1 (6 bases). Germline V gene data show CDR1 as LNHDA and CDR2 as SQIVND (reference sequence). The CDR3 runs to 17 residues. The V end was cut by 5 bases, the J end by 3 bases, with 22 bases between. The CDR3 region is CASSPQGGRGGDTEAFF. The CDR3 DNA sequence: TGTGCCAGTAGTCCCCAAGGGGGTCGCGGGGGAGACACTGAAGCTTTCTTT.

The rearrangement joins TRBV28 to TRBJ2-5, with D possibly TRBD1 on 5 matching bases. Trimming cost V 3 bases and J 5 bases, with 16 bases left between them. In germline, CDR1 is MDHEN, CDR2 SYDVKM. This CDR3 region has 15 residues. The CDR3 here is CASSFQGLLGETQYF. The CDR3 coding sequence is TGTGCCAGCAGTTTTCAGGGATTACTTGGGGAGACCCAGTACTTC.

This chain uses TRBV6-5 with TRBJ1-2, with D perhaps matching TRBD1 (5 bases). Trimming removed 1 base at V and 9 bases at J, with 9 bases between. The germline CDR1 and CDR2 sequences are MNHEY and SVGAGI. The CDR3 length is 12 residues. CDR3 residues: CASSYWQGSYTF. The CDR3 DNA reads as TGTGCCAGCAGTTACTGGCAGGGAAGCTACACCTTC.

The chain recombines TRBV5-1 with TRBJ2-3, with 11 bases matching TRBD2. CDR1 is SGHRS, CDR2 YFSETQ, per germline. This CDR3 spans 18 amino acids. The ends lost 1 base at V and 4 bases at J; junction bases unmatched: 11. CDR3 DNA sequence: TGCGCCAGCAGCTTGCCGGGTAGCGGGGGGGCCGAGGCAGATACGCAGTATTTT. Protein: CASSLPGSGGAEADTQYF.

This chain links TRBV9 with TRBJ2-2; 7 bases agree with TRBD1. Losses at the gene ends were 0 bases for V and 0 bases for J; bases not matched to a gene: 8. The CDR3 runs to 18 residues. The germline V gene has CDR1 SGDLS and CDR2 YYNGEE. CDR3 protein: CASSVGQGQTANTGELFF. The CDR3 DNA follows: TGTGCCAGCAGCGTAGGACAGGGACAGACTGCGAACACCGGGGAGCTGTTTTTT.